What follows are 28 T cell receptor beta chains derived from one specimen sequenced in a study of T cells in Graves' hyperthyroidism and ophthalmopathy. Amplification yielded TCR beta CDR3 regions, with RNA transcripts as the source. The HTBI primer set served for first-round RT-PCR of the TCR CDR3. TCRdb used MiXCR to reprocess the multiplex PCR reads, holding one entry per CDR3 protein. This repertoire shows over 300,000 distinct CDR3 sequences, more than 11% found once; its top ten account for 11%. Sequencing was carried out using blood. Source of these receptors: a woman in her sixties or seventies with Graves' hyperthyroidism.

Notes on this clonotype: A read error is possible here, since a much larger clone lies one base away. V gene TRBV2 combines with J gene TRBJ1-2; possible D gene TRBD1, 6 bases. The CDR3 is 14 amino acids. Germline V lookup: CDR1 SNHLY, CDR2 FYNNEI. CDR3 nucleotide sequence: TGTGCCGGCAGTGATCGCGGACAGCACTATGGCTACACCTTC. It translates to CAGSDRGQHYGYTF.

CDR3 sequence: CASSRGGAGHQPQHF. CDR3 in DNA: TGTGCCAGCAGCCGGGGTGGGGCAGGGCATCAGCCCCAGCATTTT. The chain combines TRBV3-1 with TRBJ1-5, with D maybe TRBD1 (5 bases). Trimming cost V 4 bases and J 5 bases, with 15 bases left between them. Per germline, CDR1 LGHDT and CDR2 YNNKEL (reference sequence). This CDR3 spans 15 amino acids. The full variable domain, its missing parts supplied by reference TRBV3-1 and TRBJ1-5, is DTAVSQTPKYLVTQMGNDKSIKCEQNLGHDTMYWYKQDSKKFLKIMFSYNNKELIINETVPNRFSPKSPDKAHLNLHINSLELGDSAVYFCASSRGGAGHQPQHFGDGTRLSIL.

This clonotype was counted at least ten times. J is TRBJ2-7 and V is TRBV15; TRBD2 is a possible D gene (6 bases). The germline V and J ends were trimmed by 0 bases and 0 bases, with 12 bases remaining between them. This CDR3 is 16 amino acids long. The germline V gene encodes CDR1 LNHNV and CDR2 YYDKDF (reference sequence). CDR3 in DNA: TGTGCCACCAGCAGAGATCTCGGGAGTAGCTCCTACGAGCAGTACTTC. Its protein product is CATSRDLGSSSYEQYF.

The chain joins TRBV5-6 to TRBJ2-5, with a possible D match to TRBD1 (6 bases). The germline gives CDR1 SGHDT, CDR2 YYEEEE. The V end was cut by 1 base, the J end by 1 base, with 11 bases between. The CDR3 is 15 residues long. CDR3 protein: CASSLNLGAQETQYF. CDR3 bases: TGTGCCAGCAGCTTGAATTTGGGGGCCCAAGAGACCCAGTACTTC.

This clonotype has just a few counts. The chain links TRBV4-2 to TRBJ2-1; 14 bases map to TRBD2. The germline CDR1 and CDR2 sequences are LGHNA and YNFKEQ. This CDR3 comprises 19 residues. V gave up 0 bases and J gave up 6 bases; unmatched junction bases: 10. The CDR3 is CASSQEQTGTSGRTNEQFF. The CDR3 DNA follows: TGTGCCAGCAGCCAAGAGCAGACCGGGACTAGCGGGAGAACCAATGAGCAGTTCTTC.

This clonotype was counted at least ten times. CDR3 residues: CASSPGVGQFF. CDR3 nucleotide sequence: TGTGCCAGCAGCCCGGGAGTTGGGCAGTTCTTC. This chain joins TRBV3-1 and TRBJ2-1; TRBD2 is a possible D gene (6 bases). V was trimmed by 4 bases and J by 12 bases, leaving 10 bases between them. The length of the CDR3 is 11 residues. In germline, CDR1 is LGHDT, CDR2 YNNKEL (reference sequence).

This clonotype turned up a few times. This chain joins TRBV11-2 and TRBJ2-7; 11 bases are a match to TRBD2. Losses at the gene ends were 2 bases for V and 4 bases for J; bases not matched to a gene: 10. The CDR3 consists of 17 residues. Germline V gene lookup returns CDR1 SGHAT and CDR2 FQNNGV. CDR3 DNA: TGTGCCAGCAGCTTAACCCCGGGACTAGCGGAGGAATACGAGCAGTACTTC. It specifies CASSLTPGLAEEYEQYF.

This clonotype was counted many times. The chain recombines TRBV27 with TRBJ2-2, with D perhaps being TRBD1 or TRBD2 (6 bases each). The germline V gene encodes CDR1 MNHEY and CDR2 SMNVEV (reference sequence). V was clipped by 2 bases and J by 5 bases, with 12 bases between them. This CDR3 region has 15 residues. For the CDR3, the DNA is TGTGCCAGCAGTTTAAGAGGGGGGTGGACCGGGGAGCTGTTTTTT. This gives the protein CASSLRGGWTGELFF.

This clonotype occurred many times. The chain couples TRBV27 to TRBJ2-7; the D call may be TRBD1 or TRBD2 (5 bases each). The CDR3 length is 15 residues. The V end was cut by 7 bases, the J end by 5 bases, with 21 bases between. Germline V CDR1 and CDR2: MNHEY, SMNVEV (reference sequence). CDR3 in DNA: TGTGCCAGCACTCCACCGGGACGGGGTTTTGACGAGCAGTACTTC. It specifies CASTPPGRGFDEQYF.

Ten or more counts support this clonotype. This chain uses TRBV10-3 with TRBJ1-1; TRBD1 matches at 7 bases. CDR3 size: 12 residues. Germline CDR1 ENHRY, CDR2 SYGVKD. The V gene end was trimmed by 5 bases and the J gene end by 3 bases; junction bases not matched to a gene: 0. CDR3 nucleotides: TGTGCCATCAGTACAGGGGACACTGAAGCTTTCTTT. This codes for CAISTGDTEAFF.

This clonotype was detected only a few times. The genes are TRBV24-1 and TRBJ1-2; D not resolved. V lost 6 bases, J lost 8 bases, and 15 bases lay in between. Germline V lookup: CDR1 KGHDR, CDR2 SFDVKD. CDR3 length: 13 amino acids. This chain's CDR3 is CATSLSIDEGYTF. The CDR3 region has the DNA TGTGCCACCAGTCTTTCTATAGATGAAGGCTACACCTTC.

This clonotype was observed a few times. This chain uses TRBV24-1 with TRBJ2-5; D may match TRBD1 or TRBD2 (5 bases each). The CDR3 consists of 14 residues. The ends were cut back, 5 bases at V and 5 bases at J, with 14 bases in the middle. The germline CDR1 and CDR2 sequences are KGHDR and SFDVKD. The CDR3: CATSVGAGPETQYF. CDR3 nucleotide sequence: TGTGCCACCAGTGTCGGGGCAGGGCCGGAGACCCAGTACTTC.

This clonotype has a handful of counts. DNA for the CDR3: TGTGCCAGCAGCTTCGGACAGGACCGCTTTTTTAGCACAGATACGCAGTATTTT. Encoded protein: CASSFGQDRFFSTDTQYF. This chain connects TRBV5-6 to TRBJ2-3, with TRBD1 identical over 7 bases. The germline CDR1 and CDR2 sequences are SGHDT and YYEEEE. This CDR3 comprises 18 residues. Losses at the gene ends were 2 bases for V and 0 bases for J; bases not matched to a gene: 12.

The chain uses TRBV6-1 and TRBJ2-2; perhaps TRBD1 as D (6 bases). Trimming shortened V by 6 bases and J by 3 bases, and 23 bases separated the two germline ends. Germline V gene data show CDR1 as MNHNS and CDR2 as SASEGT. This CDR3 region has 18 residues. The CDR3 loop is CASRNIWHGAGDTGELFF. CDR3 coding DNA: TGTGCCAGCAGAAATATATGGCACGGGGCAGGGGACACCGGGGAGCTGTTTTTT.

A word on this clonotype: Compared with germline, one end of the junction differs, possibly owing to a read error. The gene calls are TRBV5-8 and TRBJ1-2; 12 bases match TRBD1. The CDR3 consists of 18 residues. Germline CDR1 SGHTS, CDR2 YDEGEE. The CDR3 reads CASSLDTGTGGYGYGYTF. The CDR3 nucleotides read TGCGCCAGCAGCCTGGACACCGGGACAGGGGGCTACGGCTATGGCTACACCTTC.

The table lists this clonotype with a few counts. The V gene is TRBV18, the J gene TRBJ1-3, with unresolved D. Germline V CDR1 and CDR2: KGHSH, LQKENI. V was clipped by 1 base and J by 0 bases, with 4 bases between them. The CDR3 consists of 14 residues. CDR3 sequence reads: CASSPQRSGNTIYF. CDR3 bases: TGTGCCAGCTCACCACAGCGCTCTGGAAACACCATATATTTT. The full variable domain, with the rest looked up from reference TRBV18 and TRBJ1-3, is NAGVMQNPRHLVRRRGQEARLRCSPMKGHSHVYWYRQLPEEGLKFMVYLQKENIIDESGMPKERFSAEFPKEGPSILRIQQVVRGDSAAYFCASSPQRSGNTIYFGEGSWLTVV.

This clonotype turned up a few times. The rearrangement uses TRBV5-1 and TRBJ2-3, with TRBD2 matching 13 bases. V lost 2 bases and J lost 0; bases outside the gene matches: 6. Germline V gene lookup returns CDR1 SGHRS and CDR2 YFSETQ. The CDR3 covers 18 residues. As DNA, the CDR3 is TGCGCCAGCAGCTTAAAACCGGGACTAGCGGGAAGCACAGATACGCAGTATTTT. Protein product: CASSLKPGLAGSTDTQYF.

This clonotype has a count of ten or more. The rearrangement uses TRBV7-2 and TRBJ1-5; D call uncertain. Trimming took off 5 bases at V and 6 bases at J, with 8 bases between the two ends. CDR1 is SGHTA and CDR2 is FQGNSA in the germline V gene. The length of the CDR3 is 12 residues. Here the CDR3 reads CASSAQSQPQHF. CDR3 in DNA: TGTGCCAGCAGCGCACAATCTCAGCCCCAGCATTTT.

This chain joins TRBV5-1 and TRBJ1-3; 7 bases map to TRBD1. The germline gives CDR1 SGHRS, CDR2 YFSETQ. The CDR3 is made up of 16 amino acids. V shed 0 bases, J shed 0 bases, and the junction held 3 bases outside the gene matches. The CDR3 DNA reads as TGCGCCAGCAGCTTGGCTGGGACAGCCTCTGGAAACACCATATATTTT. Translation: CASSLAGTASGNTIYF.

This clonotype has more than one count but fewer than ten. The V and J genes are TRBV20-1 and TRBJ2-7; D is undetermined. Trimming shortened V by 1 base and J by 4 bases, and 5 bases separated the two germline ends. CDR1 is DFQATT, CDR2 SNEGSKA, per germline (reference sequence). The CDR3 has 11 amino acids. The CDR3 sequence: CSARATYEQYF. Here the CDR3 DNA reads TGCAGTGCTAGAGCTACGTACGAGCAGTACTTC.

This clonotype was observed many times. The chain employs TRBV2 and TRBJ2-5, with TRBD2 matching 9 bases. CDR3 length: 18 residues. The germline CDR1 and CDR2 sequences are SNHLY and FYNNEI. With 5 bases clipped from V and 5 bases from J, the junction kept 18 bases outside the gene matches. The CDR3 DNA sequence: TGTGCCAGCAGTCCCTATCGTAACCTAGCGGGACGTGGGGAGACCCAGTACTTC. Translation gives CASSPYRNLAGRGETQYF.

V and J are TRBV25-1 and TRBJ2-7, with TRBD1 as a possible D gene (6 bases). The CDR3 contains 11 residues. V lost 3 bases and J 6 bases, leaving 6 bases between the germline ends. Germline values: CDR1 MGHDK, CDR2 SYGVNS. Here the CDR3 reads CASSEDSEQYF. The CDR3 region has the DNA TGTGCCAGCAGTGAGGACAGCGAGCAGTACTTC.

This clonotype has just a few counts. The chain combines TRBV20-1 with TRBJ2-7; D call uncertain. CDR1 is DFQATT, CDR2 SNEGSKA, per germline (reference sequence). With 0 bases removed from V and 3 bases from J, the gap between germline ends came to 9 bases. This CDR3 is 13 amino acids long. The DNA for the CDR3 is TGCAGTGCTAGAGATTCGGTCAGCTACGAGCAGTACTTC. The encoded protein is CSARDSVSYEQYF.

This clonotype has at least ten counts. This chain uses TRBV29-1 with TRBJ2-7, with TRBD2 matching over 8 bases. Germline values: CDR1 SQVTM, CDR2 ANQGSEA. The V segment lost 1 base and the J segment 0 bases; nucleotides outside the gene matches: 2. The CDR3 has 14 residues. CDR3 sequence (DNA): TGCAGCGTTGAAGGACTAGCGACCTCCTACGAGCAGTACTTC. Amino acid sequence: CSVEGLATSYEQYF.

The sample holds many counts of this clonotype. This chain uses TRBV11-2 with TRBJ2-1; 7 nucleotides line up with TRBD2. Germline V gene sequence: CDR1 SGHAT, CDR2 FQNNGV. The CDR3 has 15 amino acids. V shed 3 bases and J 5 bases; nucleotides not matched to a gene: 7. CDR3 region: CASSLGEGPDNEQFF. The CDR3 DNA is TGTGCCAGCAGCTTGGGGGAGGGCCCCGACAATGAGCAGTTCTTC.

The rearrangement links TRBV6-1 to TRBJ1-4; 9 bases fit TRBD1. CDR3 length: 14 residues. The J segment lost 8 bases and the V segment lost 6 bases, leaving 7 bases of the junction unmatched. Germline CDR1 is MNHNS and CDR2 is SASEGT. The CDR3 loop reads CASRSGQGGEKLFF. The CDR3, as DNA: TGTGCCAGCAGATCGGGACAGGGAGGGGAAAAACTGTTTTTT.

Only a few counts were recorded for this clonotype. The chain recombines TRBV7-9 with TRBJ2-5; D uncertain. The length of the CDR3 is 13 residues. V lost 7 bases and J lost 4, with 13 bases in between. Germline V gives CDR1 SEHNR, CDR2 FQNEAQ (reference sequence). The CDR3 here is CASTEAGPETQYF. The CDR3, as DNA: TGTGCCAGCACTGAGGCCGGGCCAGAGACCCAGTACTTC.

This clonotype was picked up a small number of times. This chain connects TRBV25-1 to TRBJ1-1, with 7 positions matching TRBD1. The germline V gene has CDR1 MGHDK and CDR2 SYGVNS. This CDR3 has 11 residues. Germline trimming cut 7 bases from V and 7 bases from J; bases unmatched to any gene: 3. CDR3 residues: CASTRDSEAFF. CDR3 bases: TGTGCCAGCACGAGGGACAGTGAAGCTTTCTTT.